This TCR beta chain emerged from a study of blood T cell repertoires in COVID-19. Overall study: Sites across the United States, Italy and Spain contributed samples from acute and convalescent COVID-19. The cDNA or gDNA used as material had been derived from T cells, B-cell-depleted T cells, or PBMCs.

A single count supports this clone. From germline, CDR1 is SGHTA and CDR2 FQGTGA. Deletions cut 5 bases from V and 0 bases from J, with 17 bases between. This CDR3 spans 18 amino acids. Sequenced by immunoSEQ multiplex PCR; TCRdb stores in-frame clones only, minus some. Of roughly 200,000 clones listed, 90% are singletons. The rearrangement links TRBV7-3 to TRBJ2-6, with D possibly TRBD1 on 6 matching bases. Sequencing was performed on peripheral blood. This clonotype was sampled from a man between 45 and 60 years old with acute or convalescent COVID-19. CDR3 DNA sequence: TGTGCCAGCAGCAGGGGTTGGGACACTCACTCTGGGGCCAACGTCCTGACTTTC. Protein product: CASSRGWDTHSGANVLTF.